This T cell receptor beta chain was documented in a study of beta chain features in type 1 diabetes. As for the study in general: Patients were similar to healthy donors in age and gender (as well as in cell yields).

Study-level results: Naive, central memory and regulatory TCRB repertoires appeared more similar among patients than healthy donors.

The CDR3 length is 14 residues. V gave up 0 bases and J gave up 4 bases, with 8 bases separating them. Germline CDR1 SGHRS, CDR2 YFSETQ. Since all of the isolated RNA was reverse transcribed, expressed TCRB transcripts were what got sequenced. Libraries were prepared by immunoSEQ multiplex PCR; TCRdb keeps only in-frame clonotypes and omits some of them. The sample carries 250,000 to 400,000 clones, approximately 14% recorded once. This clone was recorded a few times. Its specificity is unknown. Markers CD45RO/CCR7/CD25/CD127/CD95/CD27 served to sort CD4+ naive, central memory, regulatory and stem cell-like memory cells.

V usage is TRBV5-1 and J usage is TRBJ2-1; D may be TRBD1 or TRBD2 (5 bases each). Sequencing was done on a sample of central memory CD4+ T cells from blood. The sequence was collected from a man aged 25 to 45 in good health. CDR3 DNA: TGCGCCAGCAGCTTGGCGGGGCCGTACAATGAGCAGTTCTTC. The encoded protein is CASSLAGPYNEQFF.